This entry describes one T cell receptor beta chain. Antigen specificity is unknown. This specimen comes from a study of shared clonotypes between healthy human individuals. Study-level information: Donors had three CD4 naive, three CD4 memory, two CD8 naive and one CD8 memory plate apiece.

Study processing details: Filtering differed since immunoSEQ provided only junctions, with no quality scores. Generated by immunoSEQ multiplex PCR, the TCRdb table keeps only in-frame clones and is missing some. V, J and clone size are taken as reported in that table, and D and trimming were inferred from the DNA itself. The sample includes more than 2 million clones, roughly 95% of them seen just once. Study observations and caveats: Several donors shared about 4.8% of their naive CD4 clonotypes.

CD45RA-negative memory and CD45RA+ naive subsets were split from the CD4+ cells. CDR3 size: 18 residues. After removal of 3 bases from V and 4 bases from J, the junction contained 13 bases not matched to a gene. CDR1 is MNHEY and CDR2 is SMNVEV in the germline V gene (reference sequence). This receptor was identified in a man aged 18-30 years in good health. The source material was naive CD4+ T cells sorted from blood. Subset defined: CD45RA+ positively selected. The chain uses TRBV27 and TRBJ1-2, with 11 nucleotides matching TRBD1. The CDR3 DNA is TGTGCCAGCAGTTTGTATGGATTGAGGACAGGGGGCGCCTATGGCTACACCTTC. This sequence encodes CASSLYGLRTGGAYGYTF.